This record covers a single TCR beta chain. Germline V lookup: CDR1 SGHTA, CDR2 FQGTGA. V gave up 5 bases and J gave up 2 bases; unmatched junction bases: 3. The CDR3 extends over 14 amino acids. The data belong to a study of shared clonotypes between healthy human individuals. The repertoire was sequenced with immunoSEQ multiplex PCR; TCRdb's copy has only in-frame clones and lacks some. The sample includes hundreds of thousands of clones, almost 97% of them seen just once. In the CD4+ fraction, cells were divided into CD45RA+ naive and CD45RA-negative memory subsets. The sequence derives from a woman aged 30 to 39 in good health. Sequencing used naive CD4+ T cells sorted from blood. The subset: CD45RA+ positively selected. The chain combines TRBV7-3 with TRBJ2-3, with TRBD1 identical over 8 bases. CDR3 amino acids: CASSQGATTDTQYF. As DNA, the CDR3 is TGTGCCAGCAGCCAGGGGGCTACCACAGATACGCAGTATTTT.